This TCR beta chain emerged from a study of blood T cell repertoires in COVID-19. Study-wide context: Researchers got acute and convalescent COVID-19 samples from the United States, Italy and Spain. T cells, B-cell-depleted T cells, or PBMCs supplied cDNA or gDNA.

Everyone who took part was 18 to 89 years old, and they came from about two dozen US areas. CDR1 and CDR2 (germline): SGHTA, FQGTGA. J lost 7 bases, V lost 6 bases, and 8 bases had no gene match. The CDR3 extends over 13 amino acids. This clone was seen only once. Per the study methods: Using reference gene primer amplification, nucleated cell counts were estimated. Some clones are missing from TCRdb's copy, which holds only in-frame ones; the method was immunoSEQ multiplex PCR. Clonal size and the V and J genes are those of that table, whereas D and trimming came from the DNA. Among about 260,000 clones, under 90% were seen once, and the ten largest hold approximately 4.5%.

The sample comprised PBMCs or T cells enriched from blood (not recorded which). The chain joins TRBV7-3 to TRBJ1-1; 7 nucleotides match TRBD1. The TCR originated in a man in his thirties or forties with acute COVID-19. The CDR3 region is CASSLDREVEAFF. The CDR3 DNA is TGTGCCAGCAGTCTAGACAGGGAAGTTGAAGCTTTCTTT.